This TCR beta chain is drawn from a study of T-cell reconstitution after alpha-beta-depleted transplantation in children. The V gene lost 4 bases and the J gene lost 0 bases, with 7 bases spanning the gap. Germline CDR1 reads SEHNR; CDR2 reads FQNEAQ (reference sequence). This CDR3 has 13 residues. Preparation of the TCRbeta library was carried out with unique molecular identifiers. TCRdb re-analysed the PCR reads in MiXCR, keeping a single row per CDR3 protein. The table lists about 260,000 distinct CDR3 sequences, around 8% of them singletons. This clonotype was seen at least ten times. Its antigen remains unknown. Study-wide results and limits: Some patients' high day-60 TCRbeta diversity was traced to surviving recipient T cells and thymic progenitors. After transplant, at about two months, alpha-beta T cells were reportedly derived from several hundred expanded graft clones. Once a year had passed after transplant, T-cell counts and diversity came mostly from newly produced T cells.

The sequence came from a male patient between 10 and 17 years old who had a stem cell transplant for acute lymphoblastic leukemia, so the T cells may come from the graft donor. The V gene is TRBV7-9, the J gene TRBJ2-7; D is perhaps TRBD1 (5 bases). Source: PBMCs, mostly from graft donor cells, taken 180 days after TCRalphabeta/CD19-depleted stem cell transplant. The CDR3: CASSSDSSYEQYF. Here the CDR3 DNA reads TGTGCCAGCAGCTCCGACAGCTCCTACGAGCAGTACTTC.